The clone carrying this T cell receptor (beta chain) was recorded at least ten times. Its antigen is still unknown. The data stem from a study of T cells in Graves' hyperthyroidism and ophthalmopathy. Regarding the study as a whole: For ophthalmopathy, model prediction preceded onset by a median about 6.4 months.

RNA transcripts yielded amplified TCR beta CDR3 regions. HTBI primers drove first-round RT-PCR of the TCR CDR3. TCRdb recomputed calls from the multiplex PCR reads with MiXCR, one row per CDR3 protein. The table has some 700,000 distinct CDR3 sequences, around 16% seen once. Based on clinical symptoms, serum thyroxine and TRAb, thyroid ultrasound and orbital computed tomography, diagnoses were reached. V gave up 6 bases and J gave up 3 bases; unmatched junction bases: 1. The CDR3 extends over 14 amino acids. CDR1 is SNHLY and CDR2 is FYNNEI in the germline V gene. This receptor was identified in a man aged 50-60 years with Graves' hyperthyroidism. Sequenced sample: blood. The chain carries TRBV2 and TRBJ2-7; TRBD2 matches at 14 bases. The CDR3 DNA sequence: TGTGCCAGCAGGGGACTAGCGGGGGACTACGAGCAGTACTTC. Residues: CASRGLAGDYEQYF.